Listed below are T cell receptor beta chains from one sample, sequenced in a study of regulatory T cells in long-lasting Graves disease. MiXCR was run by TCRdb on the multiplex PCR reads, yielding one entry per CDR3 protein. The table includes approximately 500,000 distinct CDR3 sequences, roughly 21% detected once. Source: peripheral blood mononuclear cells (PBMCs), taken when the disease was refractory, from a patient treated with antithyroid drugs. These receptors were taken from a female donor with Graves disease. CDR3s include the opening cysteine and the closing phenylalanine or tryptophan. D genes are given only for firm matches. Only part of the rows carry a size: once, few, many, or a class if the clone is expanded.

D: TRBD1
V: TRBV29-1
size: few
J: TRBJ2-5
DNA: TGCAGCGTGGCATCGGGACAGGGGGCAGGGGAGACCCAGTACTTC
CDR3: CSVASGQGAGETQYF

D: TRBD1
V: TRBV11-2
size: many
J: TRBJ1-1
DNA: TGTGCCAGCAGCTTACCCAAGACAGGGCCCACTGAAGCTTTCTTT
CDR3: CASSLPKTGPTEAFF

D: .
V: TRBV20-1
size: many
J: TRBJ2-5
DNA: TGCAGTGCTAGTCGCCACAACCAAGAGACCCAGTACTTC
CDR3: CSASRHNQETQYF

D: .
V: TRBV29-1
size: many
J: TRBJ2-7
DNA: TGCAGCGTTGGGCAGACTGAGGAGAGCGAGCAGTACTTC
CDR3: CSVGQTEESEQYF

D: .
V: TRBV12-3/TRBV12-4
size: .
J: TRBJ1-2
DNA: TGTGCCAGCAGCTCCGCGGGGGTGGCCTTCGAAGGCTACACCTTC
CDR3: CASSSAGVAFEGYTF

D: .
V: TRBV28
size: .
J: TRBJ2-7
DNA: TGTGCCAGCTCGCCCGGGGGCAGAGACGAGCAGTACTTC
CDR3: CASSPGGRDEQYF

D: .
V: TRBV28
size: .
J: TRBJ2-7
DNA: TGTGCCAGCAGTTTTGTGTCCAGGGGCGACGGTCGTAGCTCCTACGAGCAGTACTTC
CDR3: CASSFVSRGDGRSSYEQYF

D: .
V: TRBV19
size: .
J: TRBJ1-5
DNA: TGTGCCAGTAGTATGTGGGGTTTTAGCAATCAGCCCCAGCATTTT
CDR3: CASSMWGFSNQPQHF

D: .
V: TRBV28
size: many
J: TRBJ2-2
DNA: TGTGCCAGTCGACGTTGGTACACCGGGGAGCTGTTTTTT
CDR3: CASRRWYTGELFF

D: TRBD2
V: TRBV5-1
size: many
J: TRBJ2-2
DNA: TGCGCCAGCAGCCCCGCTGGGACTACGAACACCGGGGAGCTGTTTTTT
CDR3: CASSPAGTTNTGELFF

D: .
V: TRBV19
size: few
J: TRBJ1-6
DNA: TGTGCCAGTACCATCACAGGACCTGGTAATTCACCCCTCCACTTT
CDR3: CASTITGPGNSPLHF

D: .
V: TRBV20-1
size: many
J: TRBJ1-1
DNA: TGCAGTGCTAGATCGGTGGCCGCGAACACTGAAGCTTTCTTT
CDR3: CSARSVAANTEAFF

D: .
V: TRBV7-8
size: few
J: TRBJ2-5
DNA: TGTGCCAGCAGCGACCCGCGAAAGGGAGGAGAGACCCAGTACTTC
CDR3: CASSDPRKGGETQYF

D: .
V: TRBV18
size: .
J: TRBJ2-7
DNA: TGTGCCAGCTCACCACCTCAGGGGGGGGATCGTGCCTTC
CDR3: CASSPPQGGDRAF

D: TRBD1
V: TRBV7-9
size: .
J: TRBJ2-7
DNA: TGTGCCAGCACCCCGGGACAGACGACCACCTACGAGCAGTACTTC
CDR3: CASTPGQTTTYEQYF

D: TRBD2
V: TRBV4-1
size: .
J: TRBJ2-7
DNA: TGCGCCAGCAGCCAAGATCGACTAGCGGGAGCGCACGAGCAGTACTTC
CDR3: CASSQDRLAGAHEQYF

D: TRBD1
V: TRBV24-1
size: .
J: TRBJ2-2
DNA: TGTGCCACCAGTGATTTGGGACAGGGTAACACCGGGGAGCTGTTTTTT
CDR3: CATSDLGQGNTGELFF

D: .
V: TRBV7-9
size: few
J: TRBJ1-2
DNA: TGTGCCAGCAGCTCCGAGACGTCCTATGGCTACACCTTC
CDR3: CASSSETSYGYTF

D: .
V: TRBV28
size: many
J: TRBJ1-1
DNA: TGTGCCAGCAGTTTAATCTGGGGGACTGAAGCTTTCTTT
CDR3: CASSLIWGTEAFF

D: .
V: TRBV4-1
size: .
J: TRBJ2-2
DNA: TGCGCCAGCAGCCAAGCGGAAGGGGAAGTCGGGGAGCTGTTTTTT
CDR3: CASSQAEGEVGELFF

D: .
V: TRBV3-1
size: .
J: TRBJ1-6
DNA: TGTGCCAGCAGCCAAGGGGCGGGCCTGGGGTCACCCCTCCACTTT
CDR3: CASSQGAGLGSPLHF

D: TRBD1
V: TRBV5-1
size: .
J: TRBJ1-1
DNA: TGCGCCAGCAGCTTGGATGGGACAGGGAACACTGAAGCTTTCTTT
CDR3: CASSLDGTGNTEAFF

D: .
V: TRBV28
size: many
J: TRBJ1-2
DNA: TGTGCCAGCAGTTGGGGGGGAAACATCTATGGCTACACCTTC
CDR3: CASSWGGNIYGYTF

D: TRBD1
V: TRBV10-3
size: .
J: TRBJ1-3
DNA: TGTGCCATCAGGACCGGACAGGCCCTCTCCTCTGGAAACACCATATATTTT
CDR3: CAIRTGQALSSGNTIYF

D: TRBD2
V: TRBV6-2/TRBV6-3
size: few
J: TRBJ2-2
DNA: TGTGCCAGCACCAGCAGCGGGAGGCGCAACACCGGGGAGCTGTTTTTT
CDR3: CASTSSGRRNTGELFF

D: .
V: TRBV28
size: few
J: TRBJ2-1
DNA: TGTGCCAGCAGTTTATTTGAGGGATGGAATATCGGGAATGAGCAGTTCTTC
CDR3: CASSLFEGWNIGNEQFF

D: .
V: TRBV28
size: once
J: TRBJ1-2
DNA: TGTGCCAGCAGCACAACAGGGCCGCGTGGCTACACCTTC
CDR3: CASSTTGPRGYTF

D: TRBD1
V: TRBV10-3
size: .
J: TRBJ2-7
DNA: TGTGCCATCAGCCGGGGACAGGGGGACGAGCAGTACTTC
CDR3: CAISRGQGDEQYF

D: .
V: TRBV28
size: few
J: TRBJ1-2
DNA: TGTACCAGCAGTTTCCTGGCGGCCAGTCACTATGGCTACACCTTC
CDR3: CTSSFLAASHYGYTF

D: .
V: TRBV20-1
size: few
J: TRBJ2-5
DNA: TGCAGTGCTAGGAGGGCGACCCAAGAGACCCAGTACTTC
CDR3: CSARRATQETQYF

D: TRBD2
V: TRBV10-3
size: many
J: TRBJ2-5
DNA: TGTGCCATCAGTGAGGGGAGCGGGAGGGACGAGACCCAGTACTTC
CDR3: CAISEGSGRDETQYF

D: TRBD1
V: TRBV13
size: many
J: TRBJ1-2
DNA: TGTGCCAGCAGCCACTTGGGACAGGGTTTTGGCTACACCTTC
CDR3: CASSHLGQGFGYTF

D: TRBD2
V: TRBV27
size: many
J: TRBJ2-5
DNA: TGTGCCAGCAGTTGGGGACAGGGGCTGACTAGCGGGGGGGCCGCGGAGACCCAGTACTTC
CDR3: CASSWGQGLTSGGAAETQYF

D: .
V: TRBV30
size: .
J: TRBJ1-1
DNA: TGTGCCTGGTGTCTGGGAGAGACTGAAGCTTTCTTT
CDR3: CAWCLGETEAFF

D: .
V: TRBV28
size: once
J: TRBJ1-5
DNA: TGTGTCAGCAGTTTCCTCGGACGGGGGAGCAATCAGCCCCAGCATTTT
CDR3: CVSSFLGRGSNQPQHF

D: .
V: TRBV18
size: .
J: TRBJ2-5
DNA: TGTGCCAGCTACCTCCCGCGGGACATCGAGACCCAGTACTTC
CDR3: CASYLPRDIETQYF

D: TRBD1
V: TRBV28
size: many
J: TRBJ2-5
DNA: TGTGCCAGCAGCCTGGACAGGGAAGGTCGAGAGACCCAGTACTTC
CDR3: CASSLDREGRETQYF

D: TRBD1
V: TRBV11-1
size: .
J: TRBJ2-1
DNA: TGTGCCAGCAGCTGGGTGACAGGGTCCAATGAGCAGTTCTTC
CDR3: CASSWVTGSNEQFF

D: .
V: TRBV11-2
size: many
J: TRBJ1-5
DNA: TGTGCCAGCAGCTCGGAGGACAGAAAGCCCCAGCATTTT
CDR3: CASSSEDRKPQHF

D: TRBD2
V: TRBV12-3/TRBV12-4
size: many
J: TRBJ2-5
DNA: TGTGCCAGCACTCTTGGGACTAGCGGGGCGGAGACCCAGTACTTC
CDR3: CASTLGTSGAETQYF

D: .
V: TRBV28
size: many
J: TRBJ1-1
DNA: TGTGCCAGCAGCCTCTCCAGGGAGGGAGCTGAAGCTTTCTTT
CDR3: CASSLSREGAEAFF

D: .
V: TRBV7-9
size: .
J: TRBJ1-4
DNA: TGTGCCAGCAGCAAGACCGCGGGACCTTCTAATGAAAAACTGTTTTTT
CDR3: CASSKTAGPSNEKLFF

D: .
V: TRBV12-3/TRBV12-4
size: .
J: TRBJ2-7
DNA: TGTGCCAGCAGGATACAGGAGGGCGAGCAGTACTTC
CDR3: CASRIQEGEQYF

D: .
V: TRBV20-1
size: few
J: TRBJ2-6
DNA: TGCAGTGCTCAGCCAGGGTCAGGGGCCAACGTCCTGACTTTC
CDR3: CSAQPGSGANVLTF

D: .
V: TRBV13
size: few
J: TRBJ2-5
DNA: TGTGCCAGCAGCTCCCTGGTTCCCCGGGGAGGAGAGACCCAGTACTTC
CDR3: CASSSLVPRGGETQYF

D: .
V: TRBV7-2
size: many
J: TRBJ2-5
DNA: TGTGCCAGCAGCTTAGTTGGTAGCGGTGGGGAGACCCAGTACTTC
CDR3: CASSLVGSGGETQYF